Sequencing of this T cell receptor beta chain was carried out in a study of T cell responses to AZD1222 COVID-19 vaccine. Study-wide results and limits: After the peak T cell response, and only then, were repertoires sampled.

Details on this clone: Its specificity is unknown.

There are 14 residues in the CDR3. From germline, CDR1 is MGHDK and CDR2 SYGVNS. V dropped 4 bases and J dropped 8; count of bases not matched to a gene: 4. Only in-frame clones appear in the TCRdb table, and some are missing; sequencing was by immunoSEQ multiplex PCR. The sample holds fewer than 50,000 clones; approximately 80% are singletons and the top ten take approximately 6.3%. The V gene is TRBV25-1, the J gene TRBJ2-1; 11 positions agree with TRBD2. The source is an adult in good health. Sample: peripheral blood, taken on day 0 of AZD1222 vaccination. CDR3 protein: CASSVSGGADEQFF. CDR3 nucleotide sequence: TGTGCCAGCAGTGTTAGCGGGGGGGCCGATGAGCAGTTCTTC.